This note documents a single TCR beta chain sequence. This clone's antigen is unknown. One base away there is no much larger clone; base qualities are not given. TCRbeta CDR3 regions were amplified from genomic DNA using the immunoSEQ Assay, a bias-controlled multiplex PCR. The authors processed their data as follows. The number of nucleated cells in each sample was estimated by amplification of reference gene primers within the assay. Sequence reads were collapsed and filtered to measure the absolute abundance of every unique TCRbeta CDR3 rearrangement. For each sample, productive Simpson clonality was calculated by taking the square root of Simpson's diversity index across productive rearrangements. This is the immuneACCESS table as TCRdb keeps it, with only in-frame sequences that have V and J called. A part of the clones is gone; compared with another copy, unresolved V genes explain less than half, and the rest is unexplained. That table supplies the V and J calls and clone size; D and trimming were determined from the DNA. The sample table shows some 28,000 clones, and approximately 90% are seen once. About a tenth of the sample rests with the top ten.

These data are taken from a study of blood T cell repertoires in COVID-19 (dated by TCRdb to 2018 to 2021). Background for the entire study: Samples covering the acute and convalescent phases of COVID-19 were provided by collaborators in the United States, Italy and Spain. Nearly every sample came with metadata listing a de-identified subject ID, COVID-19 status, age in years and sex. Deeply sampled blood TCRbeta repertoires from subjects exposed to, actively infected with, or recovered from COVID-19 were included in the dataset. The samples were drawn from two sources: the first 160 participants of the ongoing ImmuneRACE study, and 1,000 to 1,500 subjects contributed by 6 global collaborators. The repertoires were released in a freely available public database meant as a resource for research on the immune response to SARS-CoV-2. Where available, HLA class I and class II types were obtained from metadata supplied by the sample provider rather than from assay-based typing. The material from the prospective study consisted of cDNA or gDNA derived from T cells, B-cell-depleted T cells, or PBMCs. Overall study results and their limits: How much clinical and demographic metadata was included differed by source and by participant, and the metadata was provided uncurated.

Collaborating institutions collected whole blood in K2EDTA tubes following their own protocols. For TCRbeta analysis, collaborators shipped samples as frozen whole blood, isolated PBMCs, or DNA extracted from either of those sample types. The sample consisted of peripheral blood. This receptor was taken from a human donor in a cohort sampled during active COVID-19.

CDR3 region: CATSRVAGVGQETQYF. Read as DNA, the sequence is TGTGCCACCAGCAGAGTGGCAGGGGTGGGTCAAGAGACCCAGTACTTC. The V gene is TRBV15 and the J gene is TRBJ2-5; the D segment could be TRBD1, given 6 matching bases. For CDR1 and CDR2, the germline V gene (reference sequence) lists LNHNV and YYDKDF. The junction shows trimming of 1 base on V and 2 bases on J, plus 14 bases between the germline ends. The CDR3, from cysteine to phenylalanine, totals 16 residues. Only the CDR3 DNA stays, 48 bases, in frame from base 1.